These 9 T cell receptor beta chains were all obtained from the same sample, sequenced in a study of cytomegalovirus exposure and HLA in healthy donors. The primer mix had 60 Vbeta and 13 Jbeta primers. Method: immunoSEQ multiplex PCR; TCRdb's copy keeps in-frame clones and lacks some. The data hold about 100,000 clones, with 65% to 75% observed a single time. Sequencing input: PBMCs. Receptors were obtained from a man in his forties or fifties in good health and CMV-seropositive.

The chain is built from TRBV4-3 and TRBJ2-1, with TRBD2 as a possible D gene (5 bases). The CDR3 totals 13 residues. Trimming removed 0 bases at V and 8 bases at J, with 8 bases between. In germline, CDR1 is LGHNA, CDR2 YSLEER. This CDR3 is CASSQEGGHEQFF. The CDR3 region has the DNA TGCGCCAGCAGCCAAGAGGGCGGGCATGAGCAGTTCTTC.

The chain links TRBV5-1 to TRBJ2-5; D is perhaps TRBD2 (5 bases). The germline V and J ends were trimmed by 6 bases and 5 bases, with 14 bases remaining between them. The length of the CDR3 is 13 residues. Germline V gives CDR1 SGHRS, CDR2 YFSETQ. The CDR3 DNA sequence: TGCGCCAGCACTGAGGGTAACCGGGAGACCCAGTACTTC. This sequence encodes CASTEGNRETQYF.

The J gene is TRBJ2-7, the V gene TRBV5-1; tentative D call: TRBD1 (6 bases). The CDR3 has 15 amino acids. Germline V lookup: CDR1 SGHRS, CDR2 YFSETQ. With 2 bases removed from V and 1 base from J, the gap between germline ends came to 13 bases. The CDR3 protein is CASSFTAGVSYEQYF. Written as DNA, the CDR3 is TGCGCCAGCAGCTTCACCGCAGGGGTATCCTACGAGCAGTACTTC.

This clone has a handful of counts. The chain has TRBV7-8 and TRBJ2-5; 8 bases map to TRBD1. CDR3 size: 16 residues. The V gene's germline CDR1 is SGHVS and CDR2 FQNEAQ. The trim removed 6 bases at V and 2 bases at J, leaving 11 bases unmatched. The CDR3 region is CASRQTPGQAQETQYF. DNA of the CDR3: TGTGCCAGCAGACAAACTCCGGGACAGGCGCAAGAGACCCAGTACTTC. Drawing the rest from reference TRBV7-8 and TRBJ2-5, the complete variable domain is GAGVSQSPRYKVAKRGQDVALRCDPISGHVSLFWYQQALGQGPEFLTYFQNEAQLDKSGLPSDRFFAERPEGSVSTLKIQRTQQEDSAVYLCASRQTPGQAQETQYFGPGTRLLVL.

The V call is TRBV6-5, the J call TRBJ2-1, with 11 bases that match TRBD2. V was pared by 2 bases and J by 6 bases, with 3 bases of the junction left unmatched. The CDR3 consists of 15 residues. The germline V gene encodes CDR1 MNHEY and CDR2 SVGAGI. CDR3 in DNA: TGTGCCAGCAGTTACAATAGCGGGGGGGCCAATGAGCAGTTCTTC. Amino acids: CASSYNSGGANEQFF.

The CDR3 here is CASSLAGMNTEAFF. In nucleotides, the CDR3 is TGTGCCAGCAGCTTGGCAGGGATGAACACTGAAGCTTTCTTT. The V gene is TRBV5-4, the J gene TRBJ1-1; TRBD1 is a possible D gene (5 bases). The CDR3 is made up of 14 amino acids. Trimming took off 0 bases at V and 0 bases at J, with 6 bases between the two ends. Germline values: CDR1 SGHNT, CDR2 YYREEE (reference sequence). The entire variable domain, with the rest obtained from reference TRBV5-4 and TRBJ1-1, is as follows: ETGVTQSPTHLIKTRGQQVTLRCSSQSGHNTVSWYQQALGQGPQFIFQYYREEENGRGNFPPRFSGLQFPNYSSELNVNALELDDSALYLCASSLAGMNTEAFFGQGTRLTVV.

This clone appeared a single time. The chain carries TRBV5-1 and TRBJ2-5, with 8 bases identical to TRBD1. Germline CDR1 reads SGHRS; CDR2 reads YFSETQ. The CDR3 runs 15 residues. Trimming at V came to 6 bases and at J to 7 bases, leaving 14 bases not matched to a gene. The DNA for the CDR3 is TGCGCCAGCAATCTCCCAGGGGGCCGGGAAGGGACCCAGTACTTC. As protein: CASNLPGGREGTQYF.

The J gene is TRBJ2-4, the V gene TRBV13; D is uncertain. The CDR3 spans 16 residues. The ends were cut back, 0 bases at V and 1 base at J, with 10 bases in the middle. Per germline, CDR1 PRHDT and CDR2 FYEKMQ (reference sequence). The CDR3: CASSLGGGDAKNIQYF. As DNA, the CDR3 is TGTGCCAGCAGCTTAGGGGGTGGAGACGCCAAAAACATTCAGTACTTC.

This clone showed up just once. The CDR3, as DNA: TGTGCCAGCAGTTTATCAGGACTAGCGGGAGACTACGAGCAGTACTTC. Amino acid sequence: CASSLSGLAGDYEQYF. V usage is TRBV27 and J usage is TRBJ2-7, with 13 bases identical to TRBD2. The CDR3 totals 16 residues. V lost 0 bases and J lost 3; bases outside the gene matches: 2. Per germline, CDR1 MNHEY and CDR2 SMNVEV (reference sequence).